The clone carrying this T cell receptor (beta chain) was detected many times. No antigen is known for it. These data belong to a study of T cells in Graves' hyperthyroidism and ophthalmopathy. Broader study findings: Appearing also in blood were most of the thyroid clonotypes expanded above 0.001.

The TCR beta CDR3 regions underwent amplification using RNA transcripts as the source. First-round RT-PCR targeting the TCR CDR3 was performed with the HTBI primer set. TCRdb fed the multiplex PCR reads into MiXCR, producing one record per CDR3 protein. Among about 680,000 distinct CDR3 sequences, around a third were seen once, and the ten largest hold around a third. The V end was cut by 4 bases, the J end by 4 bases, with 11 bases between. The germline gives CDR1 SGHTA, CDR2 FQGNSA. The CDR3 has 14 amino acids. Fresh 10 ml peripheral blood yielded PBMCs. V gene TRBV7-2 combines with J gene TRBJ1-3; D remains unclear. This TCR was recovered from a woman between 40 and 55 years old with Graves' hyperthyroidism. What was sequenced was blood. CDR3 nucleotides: TGTGCCAGCAGCTCCGGCCACACCGGAAACACCATATATTTT. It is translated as CASSSGHTGNTIYF.